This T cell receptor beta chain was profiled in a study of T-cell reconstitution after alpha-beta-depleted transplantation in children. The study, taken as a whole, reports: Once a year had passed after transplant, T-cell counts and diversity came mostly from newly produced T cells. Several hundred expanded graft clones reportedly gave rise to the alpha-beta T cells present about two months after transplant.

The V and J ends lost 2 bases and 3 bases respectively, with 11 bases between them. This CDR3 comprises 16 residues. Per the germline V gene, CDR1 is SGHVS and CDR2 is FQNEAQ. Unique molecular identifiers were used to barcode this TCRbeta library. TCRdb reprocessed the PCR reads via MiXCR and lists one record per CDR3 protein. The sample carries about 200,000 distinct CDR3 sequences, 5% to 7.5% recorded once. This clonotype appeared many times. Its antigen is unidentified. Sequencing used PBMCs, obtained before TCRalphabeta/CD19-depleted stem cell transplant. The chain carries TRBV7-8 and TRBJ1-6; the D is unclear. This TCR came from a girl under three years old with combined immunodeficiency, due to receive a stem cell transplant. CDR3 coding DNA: TGTGCCAGCAGCTTACTGACTCCAATCTATAATTCACCCCTCCACTTT. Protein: CASSLLTPIYNSPLHF.